Shown below are 16 T cell receptor beta chains from a single sample sequenced in a study of human T cells and chemical hapten exposure. Indicated time point: patch test 1, 2 weeks after DPC sensitization. Treatment of the sample: therapeutic diphenylcyclopropenone sensitization with weekly scalp DPC. TCRdb re-analysed the RACE reads in MiXCR, keeping a single row per CDR3 protein. The sample includes approximately 100,000 distinct CDR3 sequences, 11% seen only once; the top ten take 3.5%. Sequencing was performed on whole blood, taken in connection with sensitization to the hapten diphenylcyclopropenone (DPC). The receptors shown here come from a woman in her forties with alopecia areata. Some clones in this sample may be carry-over from other donors' samples.

The J gene is TRBJ1-2, the V gene TRBV6-2 or TRBV6-3, with D unclear. V lost 6 bases, J lost 3 bases, and 17 bases lay in between. In germline, CDR1 is MNHEY, CDR2 SVGEGT. There are 15 residues in the CDR3. The chain's CDR3 is CASSLKLTSHYGYTF. The CDR3 nucleotides read TGTGCCAGCAGCCTAAAGCTGACATCTCACTATGGCTACACCTTC.

This clonotype showed up many times. The rearrangement joins TRBV20-1 to TRBJ2-6; 16 bases align to TRBD2. The V and J ends lost 3 bases and 4 bases, in that order; junction bases with no gene match: 6. This CDR3 region has 18 residues. Germline V gene data show CDR1 as DFQATT and CDR2 as SNEGSKA (reference sequence). The CDR3 DNA sequence: TGCAGTGCTAGGGGGACTAGCGGGAGGGTTGGCGGGGCCAACGTCCTGACTTTC. Translated, it gives CSARGTSGRVGGANVLTF.

The table lists this clonotype with a few counts. The genes are TRBV6-2 or TRBV6-3 and TRBJ2-2; no clear D gene. The CDR3 extends over 13 amino acids. CDR1 is MNHEY and CDR2 is SVGEGT in the germline V gene. V dropped 3 bases and J dropped 4 bases, with 6 bases sitting between them. The CDR3 sequence: CASSYGGTGELFF. The DNA for the CDR3 is TGTGCCAGCAGTTATGGTGGCACCGGGGAGCTGTTTTTT.

The J gene is TRBJ1-1, the V gene TRBV9; D is unresolved. The CDR3 consists of 13 residues. Germline CDR1 SGDLS, CDR2 YYNGEE. Trimming pared 4 bases from V and 5 bases from J, leaving 12 bases between. The CDR3 nucleotides read TGTGCCAGCAGCCTCCAGCCCCGGACTGAAGCTTTCTTT. This gives the protein CASSLQPRTEAFF.

This clonotype was seen ten or more times. The chain uses TRBV7-9 and TRBJ2-5; 10 bases agree with TRBD2. The CDR3 runs to 15 residues. CDR1 is SEHNR, CDR2 FQNEAQ, per germline (reference sequence). V gave up 0 bases and J gave up 5 bases; unmatched junction bases: 3. The DNA of the CDR3 is TGTGCCAGCAGCTTAGCGGGGACTAGCGCGGAGACCCAGTACTTC. Protein sequence: CASSLAGTSAETQYF.

This clonotype has only a few counts. This sequence joins TRBV30 and TRBJ2-1; 11 bases map to TRBD2. The V segment lost 4 bases and the J segment 2 bases; nucleotides outside the gene matches: 1. The V gene's germline CDR1 is GTSNPN and CDR2 SVGIG (reference sequence). The CDR3 is 14 amino acids. CDR3 region: CAWTSGGPYNEQFF. As DNA, the CDR3 is TGTGCCTGGACTAGCGGGGGGCCCTACAATGAGCAGTTCTTC.

This clonotype was counted ten times or more. V usage is TRBV6-5 and J usage is TRBJ2-7; TRBD2 matches at 8 bases. CDR3 length: 16 amino acids. Germline CDR1 MNHEY, CDR2 SVGAGI. J gave up 0 bases and V 5 bases, and 9 bases lay outside the gene matches. CDR3 region: CASSTSGGRPSYEQYF. The CDR3 DNA is TGTGCCAGCAGTACCTCCGGCGGGAGGCCCTCCTACGAGCAGTACTTC.

This clonotype was counted a few times. This sequence joins TRBV28 and TRBJ2-3; D may be TRBD2 (7 bases). Germline CDR1 is MDHEN and CDR2 is SYDVKM. This CDR3 contains 17 residues. Trimming cost V 8 bases and J 0 bases, with 21 bases left between them. CDR3 region: CASLGWGGHHSTDTQYF. In DNA, the CDR3 is TGTGCCAGCCTTGGATGGGGGGGACACCATAGCACAGATACGCAGTATTTT.

This clonotype was observed at least ten times. This chain uses TRBV6-5 with TRBJ1-3; 8 bases align to TRBD1. Per germline, CDR1 MNHEY and CDR2 SVGAGI. V dropped 6 bases and J dropped 0; count of bases not matched to a gene: 13. The CDR3 consists of 18 residues. The CDR3 coding sequence is TGTGCCAGCAGCCCTGGAAGGACAGGGCATTTCTCTGGAAACACCATATATTTT. Translation: CASSPGRTGHFSGNTIYF.

In its sample, this clonotype was seen a few times. The chain couples TRBV6-5 to TRBJ2-3; maybe TRBD2 (5 bases). Per germline, CDR1 MNHEY and CDR2 SVGAGI. The CDR3 consists of 14 residues. Trimming took 0 bases from V and 4 from J, leaving 8 bases between them. The CDR3 coding sequence is TGTGCCAGCAGTTACTCAGAGGGAGCAGATACGCAGTATTTT. This codes for CASSYSEGADTQYF.

This clonotype was detected ten times or more. The chain has TRBV12-3 or TRBV12-4 and TRBJ2-1, with 8 bases that match TRBD2. The CDR3 is 16 residues long. The trim removed 7 bases at V and 7 bases at J, leaving 15 bases unmatched. CDR3 region: CASTKRASGYLNEQFF. CDR3 sequence (DNA): TGTGCCAGCACCAAAAGGGCTAGCGGGTATCTTAATGAGCAGTTCTTC.

This clonotype came up many times. The rearrangement uses TRBV11-2 and TRBJ2-2, with TRBD2 matching over 8 bases. CDR1 is SGHAT, CDR2 FQNNGV, per germline. The V gene end was trimmed by 5 bases and the J gene end by 6 bases; junction bases not matched to a gene: 8. The CDR3 length is 15 residues. In DNA, the CDR3 is TGTGCCAGCAGCGGGGGACTAGTTAAGTCCGGGGAGCTGTTTTTT. Translated: CASSGGLVKSGELFF.

The table lists this clonotype with many counts. The CDR3 bases are TGTGCCAGCAGTTTATCCGTCAGGAACACTGAAGCTTTCTTT. Its protein is CASSLSVRNTEAFF. The chain combines TRBV28 with TRBJ1-1; no definite D call. CDR1 is MDHEN, CDR2 SYDVKM, per germline. Trimming removed 1 base at V and 1 base at J, with 7 bases between. The CDR3 runs 14 residues.

This clonotype came up a few times. The CDR3 end shows no conserved phenylalanine or tryptophan, and so a read error is likely. No DNA is shown, since the ends of the CDR3 on it are uncertain; the CDR3 is the one TCRdb lists. The genes are TRBV12-3 or TRBV12-4 and TRBJ1-1. The CDR3 extends over 12 residues, inclusive of both ends. This CDR3 reads CASSLAEFRLSG.

The chain joins TRBV30 to TRBJ1-1; D is uncertain. Germline V gene sequence: CDR1 GTSNPN, CDR2 SVGIG (reference sequence). Trimming removed 4 bases at V and 1 base at J, with 13 bases between. The CDR3 totals 14 residues. For the CDR3, the DNA is TGTGCCTGGACGGGTTGGAGGGAGAACACTGAAGCTTTCTTT. As protein: CAWTGWRENTEAFF.

This rearrangement joins TRBV7-2 to TRBJ2-7; 10 bases line up with TRBD1. Germline values: CDR1 SGHTA, CDR2 FQGNSA. The CDR3 has 16 residues. With V trimmed by 5 bases and J by 3 bases, 10 bases remained unmatched. The CDR3 spells CASSLSPGQGNYEQYF. The CDR3 DNA follows: TGTGCCAGCAGCCTAAGCCCGGGACAGGGGAACTACGAGCAGTACTTC.